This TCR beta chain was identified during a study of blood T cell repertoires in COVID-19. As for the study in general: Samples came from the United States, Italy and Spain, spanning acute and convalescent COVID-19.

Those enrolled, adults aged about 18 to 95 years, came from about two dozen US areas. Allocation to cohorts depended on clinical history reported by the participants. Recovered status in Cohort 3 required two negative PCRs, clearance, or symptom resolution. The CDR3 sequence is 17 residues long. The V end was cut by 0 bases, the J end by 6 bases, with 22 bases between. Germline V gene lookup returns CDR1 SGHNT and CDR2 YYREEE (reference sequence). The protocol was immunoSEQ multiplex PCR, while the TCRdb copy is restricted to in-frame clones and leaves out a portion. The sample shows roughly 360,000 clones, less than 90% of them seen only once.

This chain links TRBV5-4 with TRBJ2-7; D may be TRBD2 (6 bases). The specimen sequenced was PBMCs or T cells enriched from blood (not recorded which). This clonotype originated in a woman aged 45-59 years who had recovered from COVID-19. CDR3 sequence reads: CASSLEGVGQEAGEQYF. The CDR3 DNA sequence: TGTGCCAGCAGCTTGGAAGGGGTGGGTCAAGAAGCGGGCGAGCAGTACTTC.